Listed below are T cell receptor beta chains from one sample, sequenced in a study of identical twins. MiXCR was run by TCRdb on the 5' RACE reads, yielding one entry per CDR3 protein. This table has about 890,000 distinct CDR3 sequences, 10% to 15% appearing once. The same sample was also used in a study of yellow fever vaccine responses in identical twins.

What was sequenced was PBMCs. The receptor set was obtained from a woman aged 18-35 years in good health. CDR3s include the opening cysteine and the closing phenylalanine or tryptophan. D genes are given only for firm matches. Rows may omit the clone size; those that give it use once, few, many or a size class.

TRBJ2-7 | TRBV28 | - | - | TGTGCCAGCAGTGCAGACTGGACCCACTACGAGCAGTACTTC | CASSADWTHYEQYF
TRBJ2-5 | TRBV20-1 | TRBD2 | few | TGCAGTGCTAGAGAGTGGCTAGCGGGAGGCGAGACCCAGTACTTC | CSAREWLAGGETQYF
TRBJ2-3 | TRBV5-1 | - | - | TGCGCCAGCAGGCCCTTTATCTCGGGTCCCCGAGATACGCAGTATTTT | CASRPFISGPRDTQYF
TRBJ2-5 | TRBV12-3/TRBV12-4 | TRBD2 | - | TGTGCCAGCAGTTTAGCACTAGCGGGCCGAGGGACCCAGTACTTC | CASSLALAGRGTQYF
TRBJ1-5 | TRBV2 | - | - | TGTGCCAGCAGTGCCGAGTCACAGGGAGGTCAGCCCCAGCATTTT | CASSAESQGGQPQHF
TRBJ2-3 | TRBV28 | TRBD2 | - | TGTGCCAGCAGTCAAGCTAGCGGGAGTGTGTATACGCAGTATTTT | CASSQASGSVYTQYF
TRBJ2-1 | TRBV7-2 | TRBD2 | - | TGTGCCAGCAGCTCCCCTAGCGGGGTACGTAGTGAGCAGTTCTTC | CASSSPSGVRSEQFF
TRBJ2-1 | TRBV2 | - | - | TGTGCCAGCAGTGAATTCCAGGGAAATGAGCAGTTCTTC | CASSEFQGNEQFF
TRBJ2-1 | TRBV7-2 | TRBD2 | - | TGTGCCAGCAGCCAGTCCTGGGCGGGAGCGGGGTACAATGAGCAGTTCTTC | CASSQSWAGAGYNEQFF
TRBJ1-1 | TRBV27 | TRBD1 | few | TGTGCCAGCAGTGGGGACAGGGGGATGGCTGAAGCTTTCTTT | CASSGDRGMAEAFF
TRBJ2-7 | TRBV5-5 | - | few | TGTGCCAGCAGCTTGGTTATTAGCGCCTACGAGCAGTACTTC | CASSLVISAYEQYF
TRBJ2-5 | TRBV20-1 | - | many | TGCAGTTTGGGGCGGAACCAAGAGACCCAGTACTTC | CSLGRNQETQYF
TRBJ2-7 | TRBV5-1 | TRBD2 | many | TGCGCCAGCAGCTTGACTAGCGGCTCCTACGAGCAGTACTTC | CASSLTSGSYEQYF
TRBJ2-1 | TRBV10-3 | - | few | TGTGCCATCAGTCCGAGTGGGAACAATGAGCAGTTCTTC | CAISPSGNNEQFF
TRBJ2-3 | TRBV28 | - | - | TGTGCCAGCCTCCGGGACACCAATGTGGGGACGCAGTATTTT | CASLRDTNVGTQYF
TRBJ2-5 | TRBV7-9 | - | - | TGTGCCAGCAGCTTAGTTGGTCGGGGGACCCCAGAGACCCAGTACTTC | CASSLVGRGTPETQYF
TRBJ1-5 | TRBV12-3/TRBV12-4 | - | few | TGTGCCAGCAGTTTAGGGAGGACTTATCAGCCCCAGCATTTT | CASSLGRTYQPQHF
TRBJ2-1 | TRBV15 | - | many | TGTGCCACCAGCAGGAGAGGGGCCGGGGCTCGCAATGAGCAGTTCTTC | CATSRRGAGARNEQFF
TRBJ2-1 | TRBV7-8 | - | many | TGTGCCAGCAGCTTAGGGCGTTCAGGGAACAATGAGCAGTTCTTC | CASSLGRSGNNEQFF
TRBJ1-6 | TRBV7-9 | - | few | TGTGCCAGCAGCCGCGGACAGCTGAATTCACCCCTCCACTTT | CASSRGQLNSPLHF
TRBJ2-1 | TRBV5-1 | - | - | TGCGCCAGCAGCTTTGGCCAAAGAGGCAATGAGCAGTTCTTC | CASSFGQRGNEQFF
TRBJ2-1 | TRBV4-2 | - | - | TGTGCCAGCAGCCAAGATAGGCAGGGGACCTACAATGAGCAGTTCTTC | CASSQDRQGTYNEQFF
TRBJ2-6 | TRBV20-1 | - | - | TGCAGTGCTAGCCGAAGCTCTGGGGCCAACGTCCTGACTTTC | CSASRSSGANVLTF
TRBJ2-3 | TRBV10-3 | TRBD2 | - | TGTGCCATCAGTGAGTCGTCGGGGGGACGCACAGATACGCAGTATTTT | CAISESSGGRTDTQYF
TRBJ2-1 | TRBV29-1 | - | few | TGCAGCGTCGAAGGGCACATTGAGCGGAATTACAATGAGCAGTTCTTC | CSVEGHIERNYNEQFF
TRBJ2-3 | TRBV24-1 | TRBD2 | many | TGTGCCACCAGTGATTCCGGGACTATCACAGATACGCAGTATTTT | CATSDSGTITDTQYF
TRBJ2-2 | TRBV20-1 | TRBD2 | - | TGCAGTGCTAGAGGTCCAGCGGGGGGGTCCACCGGGGAGCTGTTTTTT | CSARGPAGGSTGELFF
TRBJ2-1 | TRBV3-1 | - | many | TGTGCCAGCAGCCCCTCGGGTTTCCCTCATGAGCAGTTCTTC | CASSPSGFPHEQFF
TRBJ1-2 | TRBV9 | - | few | TGTGCCAGCAGCGCCCGACATGGCTACACCTTC | CASSARHGYTF
TRBJ2-3 | TRBV9 | TRBD2 | few | TGTGCCAGCAGCGCCGGGACTAGCGGTGACACAGATACGCAGTATTTT | CASSAGTSGDTDTQYF
TRBJ1-1 | TRBV19 | TRBD1 | - | TGTGCCAGTTCACATCTGGGGACAGGGTTTACTGAAGCTTTCTTT | CASSHLGTGFTEAFF
TRBJ1-1 | TRBV10-3 | - | - | TGTGCCATCACTTCACAGTCCTCGGTCGCTGAAGCTTTCTTT | CAITSQSSVAEAFF
TRBJ2-5 | TRBV7-9 | - | few | TGTGCCAGCAGCTTGGAGCCCGACAGCAAGACCCAGTACTTC | CASSLEPDSKTQYF
TRBJ2-3 | TRBV5-6 | TRBD2 | - | TGTGCCAGCAGCTTTAGTTGGGTACTAGCGGACACAGATACGCAGTATTTT | CASSFSWVLADTDTQYF
TRBJ2-1 | TRBV4-1 | - | - | TGCGCCAGCAGCCAAGGGCTTGTGGGGGCACCGTACAATGAGCAGTTCTTC | CASSQGLVGAPYNEQFF
TRBJ2-2 | TRBV4-1 | - | - | TGCGCCAGCAGCCAAGAAGGCGGGGTTAACACCGGGGAGCTGTTTTTT | CASSQEGGVNTGELFF
TRBJ2-7 | TRBV29-1 | - | - | TGCAGCGTTAAGACGAGGGAGTTAAGCTCCTACGAGCAGTACTTC | CSVKTRELSSYEQYF
TRBJ2-1 | TRBV5-1 | - | - | TGCGCCAGCAGCTCCTCCGGGACGGGGAATGAGCAGTTCTTC | CASSSSGTGNEQFF
TRBJ2-5 | TRBV27 | - | - | TGTGCCAGCAGTTTCCAGGCGTACCAAGAGACCCAGTACTTC | CASSFQAYQETQYF
TRBJ2-7 | TRBV12-3/TRBV12-4 | TRBD1 | many | TGTGCCAGCTCCCTAGGAGGGACAGGGGGCCAGGAGCAGTACTTC | CASSLGGTGGQEQYF
TRBJ1-1 | TRBV2 | - | few | TGTGCCAGCAACCGGGCCGAGGGTGAAGCTTTCTTT | CASNRAEGEAFF
TRBJ2-2 | TRBV12-3/TRBV12-4 | - | once | TGTGCCAGCAGTTTAGTGATCACGGAGCTGTTTTTT | CASSLVITELFF
TRBJ2-1 | TRBV20-1 | TRBD2 | - | TGCAGTGCCCGGGGACTAGAGGGAGTAAGGAGGAACAATGAGCAGTTCTTC | CSARGLEGVRRNNEQFF
TRBJ2-7 | TRBV28 | TRBD2 | many | TGTGCCAGCAGGTTCCTAGCGGCCTGGGGGGAGCAGTACTTC | CASRFLAAWGEQYF
TRBJ1-5 | TRBV12-3/TRBV12-4 | - | - | TGTGCCAGCAGTTTAACGACGGGAAATCAGCCCCAGCATTTT | CASSLTTGNQPQHF
TRBJ2-2 | TRBV14 | - | few | TGTGCCAGCAGCCAAGTTCTACCGAACACCGGGGAGCTGTTTTTT | CASSQVLPNTGELFF
TRBJ2-1 | TRBV20-1 | TRBD2 | - | TGCAGTGCTAGGGCTAGCGGGGGGCATGAGCAGTTCTTC | CSARASGGHEQFF
TRBJ1-2 | TRBV19 | - | many | TGTGCCAGTAGTCTCCGACGAGGACCTAACTATGGCTACACCTTC | CASSLRRGPNYGYTF
TRBJ2-1 | TRBV12-3/TRBV12-4 | TRBD2 | many | TGTGCCAGCAGTTATAGGACTAGCGGGGGGAATGAGCAGTTCTTC | CASSYRTSGGNEQFF
TRBJ2-7 | TRBV10-3 | - | few | TGTGCCATCAGTGAGTCGACGACTATCCGAGGGGAGCAGTACTTC | CAISESTTIRGEQYF
TRBJ2-3 | TRBV11-2 | TRBD1 | - | TGTGCCAGCAGCAACACCAGGGGGCGGGCAGATACGCAGTATTTT | CASSNTRGRADTQYF
TRBJ1-1 | TRBV29-1 | - | few | TGCAGCGTTGGGGGGGCGCGTGCTGAAGCTTTCTTT | CSVGGARAEAFF
TRBJ2-4 | TRBV12-3/TRBV12-4 | TRBD2 | - | TGTGCCAGCAGTCCTAGGGTGTTAGCGGGGGGGCCGGGAAACATTCAGTACTTC | CASSPRVLAGGPGNIQYF
TRBJ2-1 | TRBV5-4 | - | - | TGTGCCAGCAGCTTTGTAGTCGGGACATCATACAATGAGCAGTTCTTC | CASSFVVGTSYNEQFF
TRBJ1-4 | TRBV5-1 | - | few | TGCGCCAGCGCCGGTGGAGGGATTAATGAAAAACTGTTTTTT | CASAGGGINEKLFF